Listed below are T cell receptor beta chains from one sample, sequenced in a study of shared clonotypes between healthy human individuals. Sequencing was performed with immunoSEQ multiplex PCR; in TCRdb, only in-frame clones are kept and a portion is missing. Of over a million clones listed, roughly 80% are singletons. The sample consisted of memory CD4+ T cells sorted from blood. The receptors originated from a man younger than 30 in good health. CDR3s leave out the opening cysteine and the closing phenylalanine or tryptophan.

v_call,j_call,cdr3_aa
TRBV4-3,TRBJ1-2,ASSSAGTGGGGYT
TRBV5-4,TRBJ2-5,ASSFSGTPGRETQY
TRBV5-4,TRBJ2-7,ASSPRAGGVYEQY
TRBV30,TRBJ2-5,AWIADGGTQY
TRBV29-1,TRBJ2-1,SVEDRGTHFSYNEQF
TRBV19,TRBJ2-2,ASSNQRGTGELF
TRBV29-1,TRBJ2-3,SVPKSDTQY
TRBV29-1,TRBJ1-1,SGRTVNTEAF
TRBV5-1,TRBJ2-7,ASSLQQGAYEQY
TRBV6-1,TRBJ1-5,ASSEMGGNQPQH
TRBV2,TRBJ1-1,ATTPDRAEAF
TRBV5-1,TRBJ2-7,ASSLDGGWNEQY
TRBV19,TRBJ2-3,ASSIRGPSRNTQY
TRBV29-1,TRBJ2-4,SVWEGVLAKNIQY
TRBV2,TRBJ2-7,ASGEDRRNYEQY
TRBV5-1,TRBJ1-2,ASSSQLNYGYT
TRBV6-6,TRBJ2-2,ASGRQGGLAGELF
TRBV28,TRBJ2-1,ASRGGLNYNEQF
TRBV7-9,-,ASSSSPLLAEPLDEQY
TRBV5-6,TRBJ1-3,ASSPDKSSSGNTIY
TRBV13,TRBJ2-7,ASSRPSSSEQY
TRBV6-1,TRBJ2-7,ASSEGRPYEQY
TRBV11-1,TRBJ2-1,ASSSTPAYNEQF
TRBV2,TRBJ1-6,ASSVMGYRSPLH
TRBV5-6,TRBJ1-2,ASRPDSNYGYT
TRBV6-5,TRBJ2-3,ASSPGGTDTQY
TRBV19,TRBJ2-1,ASSIIAGVDEQF
TRBV5-1,TRBJ1-4,ASSRSPPGATNEKLF
TRBV7-8,TRBJ2-7,ASSLLGTLASYEQY
TRBV15,TRBJ1-5,ATSSLRGANQPQH
TRBV5-1,TRBJ1-2,ASSRNRDGYT